Presented here are 30 T cell receptor beta chains from one specimen sequenced in a study of T cell responses to AZD1222 COVID-19 vaccine. Clones were sequenced by immunoSEQ multiplex PCR, and TCRdb holds only the in-frame ones, with some missing. The sample has 100,000 to 120,000 clones, 88% seen once. The input for sequencing was peripheral blood, taken on day 0 of AZD1222 vaccination. The receptors come from an adult in good health.

The chain has TRBV2 and TRBJ1-2, with D uncertain. CDR3 size: 12 residues. V dropped 4 bases and J dropped 2 bases, with 5 bases sitting between them. Looked up from germline, CDR1 is SNHLY and CDR2 is FYNNEI. The CDR3 nucleotides read TGTGCCAGCAGTGTCGAAAACTATGGCTACACCTTC. Residues: CASSVENYGYTF.

The chain combines TRBV6-5 with TRBJ2-7; D is unclear. The CDR3 is 14 residues long. V was trimmed by 2 bases and J by 3 bases, leaving 11 bases between them. Germline lookup yields CDR1 MNHEY and CDR2 SVGAGI. The CDR3 loop is CASSYVQGVYEQYF. CDR3 DNA sequence: TGTGCCAGCAGTTACGTCCAAGGTGTCTACGAGCAGTACTTC.

The DNA for the CDR3 is TGTGCCAGCAGTGAATTCGCTCTACCACCCAAAAACATTCAGTACTTC. It specifies CASSEFALPPKNIQYF. This chain links TRBV6-1 with TRBJ2-4, with D hard to call. The V gene lost 2 bases and the J gene lost 2 bases, with 13 bases spanning the gap. The CDR3 spans 16 residues. Germline-derived CDR1 and CDR2 are MNHNS and SASEGT.

For this clone: The sample contains more than one DNA sequence encoding this CDR3. J is TRBJ1-5 and V is TRBV18, with D perhaps matching TRBD1 (6 bases). The CDR3 has 15 residues. The germline gives CDR1 KGHSH, CDR2 LQKENI. Trimming took 2 bases from V and 2 from J, leaving 10 bases between them. CDR3 nucleotides: TGTGCCAGCTCACCATCCAGGGGTGGCAATCAGCCCCAGCATTTT. Encoded protein: CASSPSRGGNQPQHF.

In this sample, this clone turned up once. The chain joins TRBV30 to TRBJ1-1, with unresolved D. Germline lookup yields CDR1 GTSNPN and CDR2 SVGIG (reference sequence). The V end lost 3 bases, the J end lost 1 base, and 9 bases lay between the germline ends. The CDR3 is 13 amino acids. CDR3 nucleotides: TGTGCCTGGAGGGAAACCTCGAACACTGAAGCTTTCTTT. Its protein product is CAWRETSNTEAFF. Filled out from reference TRBV30 and TRBJ1-1, the complete variable domain reads SQTIHQWPATLVQPVGSPLSLECTVEGTSNPNLYWYRQAAGRGLQLLFYSVGIGQISSEVPQNLSASRPQDRQFILSSKKLLLSDSGFYLCAWRETSNTEAFFGQGTRLTVV.

This chain uses TRBV7-8 with TRBJ2-1; TRBD2 matches 8 bases. CDR1 SGHVS and CDR2 FQNEAQ come from the germline V gene. V lost 2 bases and J lost 6; bases outside the gene matches: 6. This CDR3 is built from 15 residues. The chain's CDR3 is CASSLITGGPNEQFF. Here the CDR3 DNA reads TGTGCCAGCAGCTTAATTACGGGAGGGCCCAATGAGCAGTTCTTC.

This clone was observed a few times. The chain recombines TRBV3-1 (or the pseudogene TRBV3-2) with TRBJ1-2; D not certain. From germline, CDR1 is LGHDT and CDR2 YNNKEL (reference sequence). CDR3 size: 14 residues. Deletions cut 3 bases from V and 4 bases from J, with 12 bases between. For the CDR3, the DNA is TGTGCCAGCAGCCACCGCCCGGACGGCTATGGCTACACCTTC. Amino acids: CASSHRPDGYGYTF.

This clone was observed a few times. The chain combines TRBV7-9 with TRBJ2-7; the D is unclear. The length of the CDR3 is 14 residues. Trimming left V 2 bases short and J 3 bases short, with 11 bases between. Germline V gene lookup returns CDR1 SEHNR and CDR2 FQNEAQ (reference sequence). CDR3 protein: CASSLSGRNYEQYF. The CDR3 nucleotides read TGTGCCAGCAGCTTATCTGGGCGAAACTACGAGCAGTACTTC.

The CDR3 here is CASRPTGSMSYTEAFF. DNA of the CDR3: TGCGCCAGCAGACCTACAGGTTCCATGTCGTATACTGAAGCTTTCTTT. V is TRBV5-1 and J is TRBJ1-1, with D possibly matching TRBD1 (5 bases). This CDR3 contains 16 residues. Trimming shortened V by 5 bases and J by 5 bases, and 22 bases separated the two germline ends. The germline V gene has CDR1 SGHRS and CDR2 YFSETQ.

This chain connects TRBV3-1 (or the pseudogene TRBV3-2) to TRBJ1-6; TRBD1 matches 9 bases. Germline V gene data show CDR1 as LGHDT and CDR2 as YNNKEL (reference sequence). Trimming at V came to 3 bases and at J to 10 bases, leaving 7 bases not matched to a gene. The length of the CDR3 is 15 residues. CDR3 residues: CASSQTYRGPSPLHF. For the CDR3, the DNA is TGTGCCAGCAGCCAGACTTACAGGGGGCCGTCACCCCTCCACTTT.

The rearrangement uses TRBV5-6 and TRBJ1-1; no firm D call. From germline, CDR1 is SGHDT and CDR2 YYEEEE. This CDR3 region has 15 residues. With 0 bases removed from V and 1 base from J, the gap between germline ends came to 10 bases. CDR3 in DNA: TGTGCCAGCAGCTTGGACCTGAGACAGAACACTGAAGCTTTCTTT. Encoded protein: CASSLDLRQNTEAFF.

The DNA for the CDR3 is TGTGCCAGTAGTATGACGAGGGACACTGAAGCTTTCTTT. Its translation is CASSMTRDTEAFF. The V call is TRBV19, the J call TRBJ1-1; D ambiguous. The V gene lost 3 bases and the J gene lost 3 bases, with 8 bases spanning the gap. The CDR3 runs to 13 residues. Germline CDR1 reads LNHDA; CDR2 reads SQIVND (reference sequence).

This sequence joins TRBV10-3 and TRBJ1-1; TRBD1 agrees at 8 bases. This CDR3 contains 13 residues. The germline V gene has CDR1 ENHRY and CDR2 SYGVKD. The junction had 6 bases not matched to a gene; V was cut back by 11 bases and J by 1 base. The CDR3 is CAGGTGGNTEAFF. CDR3 nucleotides: TGTGCCGGGGGGACAGGAGGGAACACTGAAGCTTTCTTT.

J is TRBJ1-2 and V is TRBV19; tentatively, D is TRBD1 (5 bases). Germline CDR1 and CDR2: LNHDA and SQIVND (reference sequence). V was cut by 7 bases and J by 1 base, with 7 bases left in between. CDR3 length: 12 amino acids. The CDR3, as DNA: TGTGCCAGTATGGGGGTTAACTATGGCTACACCTTC. It codes for CASMGVNYGYTF. The entire variable domain, with the rest obtained from reference TRBV19 and TRBJ1-2, is as follows: DGGITQSPKYLFRKEGQNVTLSCEQNLNHDAMYWYRQDPGQGLRLIYYSQIVNDFQKGDIAEGYSVSREKKESFPLTVTSAQKNPTAFYLCASMGVNYGYTFGSGTRLTVV.

This rearrangement joins TRBV4-1 to TRBJ1-3; D remains ambiguous. Per germline, CDR1 MGHRA and CDR2 YSYEKL. The length of the CDR3 is 13 residues. V was cut by 3 bases and J by 4 bases, with 7 bases left in between. CDR3 amino acids: CASSHLVGNTIYF. In nucleotides, the CDR3 is TGCGCCAGCAGCCACTTGGTCGGAAACACCATATATTTT.

CDR3 DNA: TGTGCCAGCAGCTTTCCTCCAAATCAGCCCCAGCATTTT. This codes for CASSFPPNQPQHF. This chain uses TRBV7-2 with TRBJ1-5; D gene unclear. Trimming stripped 3 bases from V and 4 bases from J, with 7 bases between. CDR1 and CDR2 from the germline V gene are SGHTA and FQGNSA. CDR3 length: 13 residues.

The rearrangement joins TRBV15 to TRBJ1-1, with 7 nucleotides matching TRBD1. Trimming cost V 5 bases and J 1 base; bases outside gene matches: 19. Germline V gives CDR1 LNHNV, CDR2 YYDKDF (reference sequence). This CDR3 comprises 19 residues. CDR3 protein: CATSPQGGGYPQQNTEAFF. CDR3 bases: TGTGCCACCAGCCCCCAGGGGGGGGGCTACCCTCAACAGAACACTGAAGCTTTCTTT. The full variable domain, with the rest looked up from reference TRBV15 and TRBJ1-1, is DAMVIQNPRYQVTQFGKPVTLSCSQTLNHNVMYWYQQKSSQAPKLLFHYYDKDFNNEADTPDNFQSRRPNTSFCFLDIRSPGLGDTAMYLCATSPQGGGYPQQNTEAFFGQGTRLTVV.

The CDR3 region is CSVDLLPRQGALSEQYF. The CDR3, as DNA: TGCAGCGTTGACCTTTTACCTCGGCAGGGGGCATTAAGTGAGCAGTACTTC. The rearrangement joins TRBV29-1 to TRBJ2-7, with 8 bases matching TRBD1. This CDR3 is 17 amino acids long. Germline values: CDR1 SQVTM, CDR2 ANQGSEA. J was trimmed by 7 bases and V by 3 bases; bases with no gene match: 20.

This clone was seen once. CDR3 nucleotides: TGTGCCAGCAGCTTCCTGGGTGGGAATGGCTACACCTTC. Residues: CASSFLGGNGYTF. The rearrangement uses TRBV3-1 (or the pseudogene TRBV3-2) and TRBJ1-2; D call uncertain. V lost 5 bases and J lost 6, with 13 bases in between. This CDR3 comprises 13 residues. Germline-derived CDR1 and CDR2 are LGHDT and YNNKEL (reference sequence).

The chain uses TRBV5-1 and TRBJ2-1; D call uncertain. This CDR3 is built from 13 residues. Germline V lookup: CDR1 SGHRS, CDR2 YFSETQ. V was pared by 0 bases and J by 8 bases, with 9 bases between. CDR3 region: CASSLVFEDEQFF. The CDR3 DNA sequence: TGCGCCAGCAGCTTGGTTTTTGAGGATGAGCAGTTCTTC.

The J gene is TRBJ1-3, the V gene TRBV5-1; 8 nucleotides agree with TRBD1. Germline V gene sequence: CDR1 SGHRS, CDR2 YFSETQ. The CDR3 is 17 amino acids. After removal of 3 bases from V and 0 bases from J, the junction contained 8 bases not matched to a gene. The CDR3 is CASSSAGTGPSGNTIYF. The CDR3 DNA sequence: TGCGCCAGCAGCTCCGCCGGGACAGGTCCCTCTGGAAACACCATATATTTT.

The rearrangement links TRBV15 to TRBJ1-1; D remains ambiguous. This CDR3 spans 13 amino acids. From germline, CDR1 is LNHNV and CDR2 YYDKDF (reference sequence). The V end lost 0 bases, the J end lost 14 bases, and 16 bases lay between the germline ends. In DNA form, the CDR3 reads TGTGCCACCAGCAGAGATCGGGTAGGTCCGATATTCTTT. Its protein product is CATSRDRVGPIFF.

The rearrangement uses TRBV10-2 and TRBJ1-1, with a possible D match to TRBD1 (5 bases). This CDR3 contains 14 residues. The V and J ends lost 0 bases and 8 bases respectively, with 13 bases between them. CDR1 and CDR2 (germline): WSHSY, SAAADI. CDR3 region: CASSESGAGGEAFF. CDR3 sequence (DNA): TGCGCCAGCAGTGAGTCAGGGGCAGGAGGCGAAGCTTTCTTT.

The chain has TRBV5-1 and TRBJ1-3; unclear D gene. CDR3 length: 18 residues. Germline lookup yields CDR1 SGHRS and CDR2 YFSETQ. Between the trimmed V and J ends, which lost 0 bases and 0 bases, there was a span of 16 bases. CDR3 sequence: CASSLGRIGLSSGNTIYF. The CDR3 DNA follows: TGCGCCAGCAGCTTGGGACGGATAGGACTGAGCTCTGGAAACACCATATATTTT.

The chain employs TRBV30 and TRBJ1-1, with D hard to call. The CDR3 consists of 13 residues. The germline V gene has CDR1 GTSNPN and CDR2 SVGIG (reference sequence). Trimming took off 2 bases at V and 6 bases at J, with 13 bases between the two ends. The CDR3 nucleotides read TGTGCCTGGAGTCTTGGTCCGAAGCCTGAAGCTTTCTTT. Its translation: CAWSLGPKPEAFF.

The V and J genes are TRBV5-6 and TRBJ2-7, with D possibly TRBD1 on 5 matching bases. With 2 bases removed from V and 3 bases from J, the gap between germline ends came to 9 bases. CDR1 and CDR2 from the germline V gene are SGHDT and YYEEEE. The CDR3 runs to 13 residues. The CDR3 DNA reads TGTGCCAGCAGCTTAGTCGACAGCTACGAGCAGTACTTC. Encoded protein: CASSLVDSYEQYF.

The V call is TRBV30, the J call TRBJ1-5; D remains ambiguous. The CDR3 spans 13 residues. Trimming cost V 1 base and J 6 bases, with 10 bases left between them. Germline CDR1 and CDR2: GTSNPN and SVGIG (reference sequence). CDR3 residues: CAWSGPVGQPQHF. The CDR3 coding sequence is TGTGCCTGGAGTGGGCCTGTAGGTCAGCCCCAGCATTTT.

This chain uses TRBV5-1 with TRBJ1-6, with TRBD1 as a possible D gene (6 bases). The CDR3 loop spans 17 amino acids. Trimming removed 4 bases at V and 0 bases at J, with 14 bases between. The germline V gene encodes CDR1 SGHRS and CDR2 YFSETQ. CDR3 sequence reads: CASSPGGPSSYNSPLHF. The CDR3 DNA reads TGCGCCAGCAGCCCTGGGGGGCCGAGCTCCTATAATTCACCCCTCCACTTT.

The rearrangement joins TRBV4-1 to TRBJ1-2, with D maybe TRBD1 (6 bases). This CDR3 has 16 amino acids. CDR1 and CDR2 (germline): MGHRA, YSYEKL. Deletions cut 3 bases from V and 1 base from J, with 15 bases between. CDR3 nucleotide sequence: TGCGCCAGCAGCCAGGTACAGGGCCCCAATAACTATGGCTACACCTTC. Translating it yields CASSQVQGPNNYGYTF.

The J gene is TRBJ1-6, the V gene TRBV19; 8 nucleotides line up with TRBD1. This CDR3 is built from 16 residues. CDR1 is LNHDA, CDR2 SQIVND, per germline (reference sequence). The V and J ends lost 3 bases and 1 base, in that order; junction bases with no gene match: 2. In nucleotides, the CDR3 is TGTGCCAGTAGTATCACAGGGGGTTCCTATAATTCACCCCTCCACTTT. Its protein is CASSITGGSYNSPLHF.